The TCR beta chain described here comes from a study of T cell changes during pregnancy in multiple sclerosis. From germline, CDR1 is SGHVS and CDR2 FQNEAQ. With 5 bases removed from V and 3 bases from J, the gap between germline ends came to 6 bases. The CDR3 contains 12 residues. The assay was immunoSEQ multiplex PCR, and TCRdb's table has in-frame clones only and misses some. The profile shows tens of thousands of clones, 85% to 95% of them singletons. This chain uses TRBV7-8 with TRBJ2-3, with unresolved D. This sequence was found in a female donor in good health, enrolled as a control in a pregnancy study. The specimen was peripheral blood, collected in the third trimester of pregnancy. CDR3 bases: TGTGCCAGCAGCCACGGGACAGATACGCAGTATTTT. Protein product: CASSHGTDTQYF.